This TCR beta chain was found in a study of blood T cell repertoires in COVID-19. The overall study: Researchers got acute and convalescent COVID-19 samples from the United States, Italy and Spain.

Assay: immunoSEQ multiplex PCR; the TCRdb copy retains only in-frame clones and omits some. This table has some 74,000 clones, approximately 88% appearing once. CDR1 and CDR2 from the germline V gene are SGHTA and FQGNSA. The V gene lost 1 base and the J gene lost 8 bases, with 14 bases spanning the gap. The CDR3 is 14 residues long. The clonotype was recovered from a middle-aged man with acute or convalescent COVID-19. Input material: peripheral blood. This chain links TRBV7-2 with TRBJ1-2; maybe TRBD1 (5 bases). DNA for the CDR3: TGTGCCAGCAGCTTAGTCGTCGGGGGTGGCGGCTACACCTTC. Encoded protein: CASSLVVGGGGYTF. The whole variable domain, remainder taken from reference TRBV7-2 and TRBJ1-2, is GAGVSQSPSNKVTEKGKDVELRCDPISGHTALYWYRQSLGQGLEFLIYFQGNSAPDKSGLPSDRFSAERTGGSVSTLTIQRTQQEDSAVYLCASSLVVGGGGYTFGSGTRLTVV.